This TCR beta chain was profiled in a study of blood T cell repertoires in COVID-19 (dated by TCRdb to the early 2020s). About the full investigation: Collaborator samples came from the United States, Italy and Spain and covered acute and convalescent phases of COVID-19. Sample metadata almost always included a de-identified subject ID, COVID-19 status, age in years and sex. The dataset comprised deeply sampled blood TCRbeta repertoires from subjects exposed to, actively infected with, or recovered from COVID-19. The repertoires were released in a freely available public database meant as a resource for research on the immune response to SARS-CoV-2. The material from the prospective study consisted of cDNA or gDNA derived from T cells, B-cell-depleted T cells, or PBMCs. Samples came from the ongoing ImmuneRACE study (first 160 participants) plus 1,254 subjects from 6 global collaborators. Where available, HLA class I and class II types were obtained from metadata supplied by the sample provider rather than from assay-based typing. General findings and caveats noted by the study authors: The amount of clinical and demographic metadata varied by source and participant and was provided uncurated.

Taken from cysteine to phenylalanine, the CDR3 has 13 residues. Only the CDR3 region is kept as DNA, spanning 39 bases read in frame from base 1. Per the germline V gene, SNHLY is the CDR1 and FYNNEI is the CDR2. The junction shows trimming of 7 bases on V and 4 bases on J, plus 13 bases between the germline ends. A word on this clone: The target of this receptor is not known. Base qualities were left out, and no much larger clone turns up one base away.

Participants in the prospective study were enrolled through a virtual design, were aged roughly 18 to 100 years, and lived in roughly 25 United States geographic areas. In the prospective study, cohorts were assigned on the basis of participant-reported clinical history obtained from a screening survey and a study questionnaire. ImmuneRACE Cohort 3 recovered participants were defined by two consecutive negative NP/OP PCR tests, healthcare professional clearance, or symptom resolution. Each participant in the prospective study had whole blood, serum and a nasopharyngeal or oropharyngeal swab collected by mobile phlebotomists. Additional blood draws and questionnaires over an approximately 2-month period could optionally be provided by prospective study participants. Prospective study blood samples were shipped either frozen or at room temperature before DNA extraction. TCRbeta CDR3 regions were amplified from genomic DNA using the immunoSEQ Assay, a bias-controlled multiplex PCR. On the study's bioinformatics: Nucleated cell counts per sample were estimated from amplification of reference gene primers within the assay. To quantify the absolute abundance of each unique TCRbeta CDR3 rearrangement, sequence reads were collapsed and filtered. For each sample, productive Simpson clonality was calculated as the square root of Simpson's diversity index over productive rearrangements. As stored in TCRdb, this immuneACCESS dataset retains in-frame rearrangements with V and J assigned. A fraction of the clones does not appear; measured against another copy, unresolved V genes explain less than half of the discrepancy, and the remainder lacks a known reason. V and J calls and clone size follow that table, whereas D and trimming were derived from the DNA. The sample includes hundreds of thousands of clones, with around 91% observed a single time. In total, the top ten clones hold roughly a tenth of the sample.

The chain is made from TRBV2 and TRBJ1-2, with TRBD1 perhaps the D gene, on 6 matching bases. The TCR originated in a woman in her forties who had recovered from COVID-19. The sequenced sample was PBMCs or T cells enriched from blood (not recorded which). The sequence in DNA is TGTGCCAGCAAACCCAGGACAGTCTATGGCTACACCTTC. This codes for CASKPRTVYGYTF.